What follows is one T cell receptor beta chain and its context. The antigen is undetermined. The data are from a study of cytomegalovirus exposure and HLA in healthy donors. Study as a whole: Genetic ancestry analysis placed over 65% of the 400 or so donors that were genotyped in the Caucasian-associated cluster.

V was clipped by 6 bases and J by 2 bases; unmatched bases: 7. This CDR3 is 14 amino acids long. Germline CDR1 reads SQVTM; CDR2 reads ANQGSEA. Primers: 60 Vbeta forward and 13 Jbeta reverse. Libraries were prepared by immunoSEQ multiplex PCR; TCRdb keeps only in-frame clonotypes and omits some of them. The data contain around 130,000 clones, roughly 70% of them seen just once; the ten biggest clones take up 6% to 8%. Study findings and constraints: Later analysis indicated greater clonal expansion among HLA-associated TCR beta chains than among equally common other chains. A few CMV-associated chains proved CMV antigen-specific in vitro. In a later analysis, TCR beta V- and J-gene trimming showed a link to a missense DCLRE1C variant.

The chain uses TRBV29-1 and TRBJ1-1, with 9 bases fitting TRBD1. The sequenced sample was PBMCs. The TCR was taken from a man in his forties in good health and CMV-seropositive. The DNA of the CDR3 is TGCAGCGTGAGTAACAGGGGGCTCAACACTGAAGCTTTCTTT. Translation gives CSVSNRGLNTEAFF.